The clone carrying this T cell receptor beta chain occurred many times. As yet, its antigen is unknown. The data are from a study of shared clonotypes between healthy human individuals. CCR7-negative CD45RA+ TemRA cells were combined with CD45RO+ cells to form CD8 memory. Generated by immunoSEQ multiplex PCR, the TCRdb table keeps only in-frame clones and is missing some. The sample carries 110,000 or so clones, around 73% recorded once. General study results and limits: Represented diversity (both genetic and exposure-history) was limited by the small number of donors. Although depth was large, rarefaction showed that sequencing of the sorted subsets was incomplete.

Trimming left V 9 bases short and J 10 bases short, with 10 bases between. This CDR3 region has 10 residues. Germline loops: CDR1 SNHLY, CDR2 FYNNEI. The TCR comes from a woman aged 25 to 45 in good health. The material sequenced was memory CD8+ T cells sorted from blood. The subset: CD45RO+ cells pooled with CCR7-negative TemRA cells. This chain links TRBV2 with TRBJ2-1; D not certain. The CDR3 reads CASFSREQFF. The CDR3 nucleotides read TGTGCCAGTTTCTCCAGGGAGCAGTTCTTC.